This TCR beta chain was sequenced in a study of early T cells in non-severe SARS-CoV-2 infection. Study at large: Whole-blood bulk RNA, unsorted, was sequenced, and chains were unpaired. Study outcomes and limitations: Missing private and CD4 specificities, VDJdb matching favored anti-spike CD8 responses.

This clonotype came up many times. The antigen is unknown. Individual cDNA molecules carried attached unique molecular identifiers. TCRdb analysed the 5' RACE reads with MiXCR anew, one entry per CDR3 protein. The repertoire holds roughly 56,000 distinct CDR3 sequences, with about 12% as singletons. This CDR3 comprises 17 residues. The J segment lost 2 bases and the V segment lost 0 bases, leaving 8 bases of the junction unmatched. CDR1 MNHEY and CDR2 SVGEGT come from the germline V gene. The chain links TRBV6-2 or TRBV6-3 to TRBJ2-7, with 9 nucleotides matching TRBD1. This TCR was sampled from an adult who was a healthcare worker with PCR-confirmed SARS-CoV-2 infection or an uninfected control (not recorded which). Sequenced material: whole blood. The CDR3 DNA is TGTGCCAGCAGTTACTCAAAGGGGACAGGGCTACCCTACGAGCAGTACTTC. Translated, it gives CASSYSKGTGLPYEQYF.